This T cell receptor (beta chain) was sequenced in a study of CD8 T cells in Susac syndrome (dated by TCRdb to between 2018 and 2021). Concerning the study at large: Whether CD8+ T cell activation and differentiation in Susac syndrome was antigen driven was tested using repertoire sequencing.

Points the paper makes about the study in general: The TCR sequencing and HLA analysis was acknowledged to have included a relatively small number of individuals.

RNA was extracted with the RNeasy kit and about 0.5 to 1 ug was reverse transcribed using random hexamers. The immunoSEQ multiplex PCR assay, covering 54 Vbeta and 13 Jbeta segments, was used to amplify TCR beta CDR3 regions. Bias from PCR amplification was corrected by using a synthetic template baseline for primer optimization and for computational correction. As for the authors' bioinformatics: Reads were assigned to V, D and J genes according to IMGT and analyzed in immunoSEQ Analyzer, with only productive sequences retained. Clonality was computed as one minus Shannon entropy normalized by log2 of the number of productive unique sequences. Public and private clones were assessed among the 100 most prevalent clones of each patient and control. Clones were defined as Susac-specific when absent from the healthy and MS cohorts, from fewer than 1,300 published viral clones and from other ImmuneACCESS disease sequences. Starting from the raw public reads, TCRdb applied fastp trimming at Q25, assembled clones with MiXCR and retained in-frame beta chains. Each entry is one CDR3 protein sequence, shown with its most common DNA and genes. The V and J calls here are based on TCRdb, not the publication. This sample is represented by roughly 120,000 distinct CDR3 sequences; around 94% of them were singletons. Clones ranked in the top ten supply roughly 0.08% of the sample.

High-throughput TCR beta sequencing profiled peripheral blood CD8+ and CD4+ T cells from healthy donors, Susac syndrome patients and multiple sclerosis patients. Healthy donors were included as age- and sex-matched controls. Bulk CD8+ and CD4+ T cells were purified by magnetic negative isolation, whereas CD8+ TEMRA cells were enriched by FACS. Blood was drawn into EDTA tubes, processed within 24 hours, and PBMCs were isolated by density gradient centrifugation. PBMCs intended for TCR sequencing were frozen in liquid nitrogen and were later thawed in a 37 degrees C water bath. A purity of at least 90% was achieved for sorted or isolated CD4+, CD8+ and CD8+ TEMRA cells. Measured from the cysteine to the phenylalanine, the CDR3 is 17 residues long. Only the CDR3 DNA stays, 51 bases, in frame from base 1. Based on the germline V gene, the CDR1 and CDR2 sequences are SGHVS and FQNEAQ. Clipping removes 1 base from V and 8 bases from J, with 14 as the unmatched junction base count.

On this clonotype: Its recognized antigen is unknown. No base quality values were provided; no much bigger clone lies one nucleotide off.

The sequencing input was CD4+ T cells from PBMCs. The chain is made from TRBV7-8 and TRBJ2-1, with 7 bases in between that match TRBD2. This receptor was taken from a human donor in good health. The CDR3 region: CASSLGGGGRAPDEQFF. The DNA sequence is given as TGTGCCAGCAGCTTAGGAGGTGGTGGGAGGGCCCCCGATGAGCAGTTCTTC.